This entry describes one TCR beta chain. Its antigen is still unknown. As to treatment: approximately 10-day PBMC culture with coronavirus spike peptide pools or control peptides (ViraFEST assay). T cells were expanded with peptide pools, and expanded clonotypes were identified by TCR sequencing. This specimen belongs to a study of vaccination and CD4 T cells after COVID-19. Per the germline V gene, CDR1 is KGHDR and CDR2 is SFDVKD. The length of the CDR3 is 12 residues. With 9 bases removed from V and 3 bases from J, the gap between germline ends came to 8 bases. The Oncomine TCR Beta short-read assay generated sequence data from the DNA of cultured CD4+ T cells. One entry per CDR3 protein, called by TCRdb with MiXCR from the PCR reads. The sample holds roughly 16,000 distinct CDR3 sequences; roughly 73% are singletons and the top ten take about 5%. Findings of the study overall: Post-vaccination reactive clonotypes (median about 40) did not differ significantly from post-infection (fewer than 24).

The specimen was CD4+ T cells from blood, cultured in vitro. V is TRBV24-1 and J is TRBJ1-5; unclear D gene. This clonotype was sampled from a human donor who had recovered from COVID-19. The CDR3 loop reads CATSSPNQPQHF. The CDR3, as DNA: TGTGCCACCTCCAGCCCCAATCAGCCCCAGCATTTT.